A single TCR beta chain is shown here with its context. The target antigen is unknown. The source of the sample is a study of T-cell memory formation after mild COVID-19. The overall study: Each donor largely had its own TCR clusters.

Per the germline V gene, CDR1 is SGHKS and CDR2 is YYEKEE (reference sequence). CDR3 length equals 15 residues. The V gene lost 3 bases and the J gene lost 7 bases, with 17 bases spanning the gap. TCRdb analysed the 5' RACE reads with MiXCR anew, one entry per CDR3 protein. The sample consists of about 320,000 distinct CDR3 sequences, roughly an eighth of them appearing once. Study-level points and caveats: A subset of responding clones appeared in pre-infection memory, suggesting cross-reactive memory joined. Contracting CD4+ clones lay largely in CM and EM, with CD8+ ones residing in EMRA. Clones that contracted from day 15 to 85 were balanced CD4/CD8, while later expanders leaned CD4+.

The receptor was isolated from a man between 18 and 35 years old who had mild COVID-19 (a few samples of this study predate the infection). Cell type and time point are not known. J is TRBJ2-1 and V is TRBV5-5, with D tentatively TRBD1 or TRBD2 (5 bases each). The sample was PBMCs or a T cell subset sorted from them (not recorded which). CDR3 protein: CASSSPGTGFNEQFF. CDR3 bases: TGTGCCAGCAGCTCTCCGGGGACGGGGTTTAATGAGCAGTTCTTC.